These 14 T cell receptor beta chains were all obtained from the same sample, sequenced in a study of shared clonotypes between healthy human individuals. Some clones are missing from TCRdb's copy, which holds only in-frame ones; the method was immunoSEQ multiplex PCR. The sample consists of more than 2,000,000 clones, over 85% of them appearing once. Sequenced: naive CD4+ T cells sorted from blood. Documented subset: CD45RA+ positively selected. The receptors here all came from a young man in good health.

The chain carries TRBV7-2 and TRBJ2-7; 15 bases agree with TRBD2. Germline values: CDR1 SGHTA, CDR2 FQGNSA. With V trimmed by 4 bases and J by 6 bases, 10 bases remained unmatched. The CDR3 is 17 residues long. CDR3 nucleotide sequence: TGTGCCAGCAGCTGGAACCGGGGACTAGCGGGAGGCGGCGAGCAGTACTTC. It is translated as CASSWNRGLAGGGEQYF. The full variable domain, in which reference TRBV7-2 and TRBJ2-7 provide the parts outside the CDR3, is GAGVSQSPSNKVTEKGKDVELRCDPISGHTALYWYRQSLGQGLEFLIYFQGNSAPDKSGLPSDRFSAERTGGSVSTLTIQRTQQEDSAVYLCASSWNRGLAGGGEQYFGPGTRLTVT.

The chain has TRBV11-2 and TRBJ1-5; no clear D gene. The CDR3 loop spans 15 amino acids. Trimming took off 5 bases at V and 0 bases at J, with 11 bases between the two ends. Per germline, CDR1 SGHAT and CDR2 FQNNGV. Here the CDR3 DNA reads TGTGCCAGCAGCGCCGAGGCGGGTAGCAATCAGCCCCAGCATTTT. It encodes CASSAEAGSNQPQHF.

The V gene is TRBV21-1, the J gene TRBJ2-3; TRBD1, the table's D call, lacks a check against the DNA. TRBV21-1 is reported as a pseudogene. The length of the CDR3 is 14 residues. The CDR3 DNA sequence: TGTGCCAGCGAAAGGGGCGAGAGCACAGATACGCAGTATTTT. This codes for CASERGESTDTQYF.

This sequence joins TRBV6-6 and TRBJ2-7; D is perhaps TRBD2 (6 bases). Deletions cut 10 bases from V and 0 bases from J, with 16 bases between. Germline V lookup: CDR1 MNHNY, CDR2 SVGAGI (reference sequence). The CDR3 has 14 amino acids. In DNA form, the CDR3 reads TGTGCCACCCGGGGACTTCCCGACTCCTACGAGCAGTACTTC. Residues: CATRGLPDSYEQYF.

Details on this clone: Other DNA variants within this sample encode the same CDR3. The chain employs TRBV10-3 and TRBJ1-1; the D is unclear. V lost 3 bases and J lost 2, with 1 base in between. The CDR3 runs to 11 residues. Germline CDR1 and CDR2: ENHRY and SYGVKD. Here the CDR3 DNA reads TGTGCCATCAGTGAAAACACTGAAGCTTTCTTT. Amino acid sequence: CAISENTEAFF.

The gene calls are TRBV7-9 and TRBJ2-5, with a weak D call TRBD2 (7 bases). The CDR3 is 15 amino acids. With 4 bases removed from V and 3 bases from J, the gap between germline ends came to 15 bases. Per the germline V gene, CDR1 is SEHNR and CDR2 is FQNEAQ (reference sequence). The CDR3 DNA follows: TGTGCCAGCAGCTCGGGGGGACATACTAAAGAGACCCAGTACTTC. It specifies CASSSGGHTKETQYF.

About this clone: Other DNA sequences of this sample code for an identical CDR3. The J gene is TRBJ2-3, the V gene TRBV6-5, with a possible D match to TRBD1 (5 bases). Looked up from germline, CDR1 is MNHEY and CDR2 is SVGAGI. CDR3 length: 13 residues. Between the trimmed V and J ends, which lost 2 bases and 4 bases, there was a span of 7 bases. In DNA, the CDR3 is TGTGCCAGCAGTTACCCAGGGTCAGATACGCAGTATTTT. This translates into CASSYPGSDTQYF.

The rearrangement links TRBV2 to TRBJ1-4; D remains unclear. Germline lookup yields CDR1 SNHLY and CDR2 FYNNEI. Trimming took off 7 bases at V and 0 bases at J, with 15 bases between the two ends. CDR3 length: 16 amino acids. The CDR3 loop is CASTRGRFATNEKLFF. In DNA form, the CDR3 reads TGTGCCAGCACGCGAGGGAGATTTGCAACTAATGAAAAACTGTTTTTT.

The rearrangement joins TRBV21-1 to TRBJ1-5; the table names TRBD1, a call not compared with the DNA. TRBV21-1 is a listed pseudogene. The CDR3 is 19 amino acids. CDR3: CASSKRGTGLCGSNQPQHF. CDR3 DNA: TGTGCCAGCAGCAAACGAGGGACAGGGCTTTGCGGAAGCAATCAGCCCCAGCATTTT.

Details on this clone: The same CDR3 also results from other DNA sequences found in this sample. Here the CDR3 DNA reads TGTGCCAGCAGTTCCAGGGTAAATGAGCAGTTCTTC. Translated, it gives CASSSRVNEQFF. The chain uses TRBV5-6 and TRBJ2-1; D is perhaps TRBD1 (5 bases). V was trimmed by 5 bases and J by 7 bases, leaving 10 bases between them. Germline assignment: CDR1 SGHDT and CDR2 YYEEEE. The CDR3 sequence is 12 residues long.

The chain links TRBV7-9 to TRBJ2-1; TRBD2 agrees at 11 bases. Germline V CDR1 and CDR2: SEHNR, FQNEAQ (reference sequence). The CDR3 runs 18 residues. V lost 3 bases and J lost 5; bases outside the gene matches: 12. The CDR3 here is CASSFTAMGLAVNNEQFF. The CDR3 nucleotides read TGTGCCAGCAGCTTTACTGCGATGGGACTAGCGGTGAACAATGAGCAGTTCTTC. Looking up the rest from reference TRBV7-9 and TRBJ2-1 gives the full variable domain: DTGVSQNPRHKITKRGQNVTFRCDPISEHNRLYWYRQTLGQGPEFLTYFQNEAQLEKSRLLSDRFSAERPKGSFSTLEIQRTEQGDSAMYLCASSFTAMGLAVNNEQFFGPGTRLTVL.

The CDR3 sequence: CASGIEQGRGFREKLFF. The CDR3 bases are TGTGCCAGCGGGATAGAGCAGGGGCGAGGTTTTCGGGAAAAACTGTTTTTT. This chain connects TRBV4-2 to TRBJ1-4, with D perhaps matching TRBD1 (6 bases). This CDR3 contains 17 residues. CDR1 is LGHNA, CDR2 YNFKEQ, per germline. Trimming removed 8 bases at V and 8 bases at J, with 27 bases between.

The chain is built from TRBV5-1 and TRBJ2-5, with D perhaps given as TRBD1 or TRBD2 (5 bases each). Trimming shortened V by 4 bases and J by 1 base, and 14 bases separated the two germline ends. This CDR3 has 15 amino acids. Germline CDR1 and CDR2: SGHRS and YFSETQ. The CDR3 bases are TGCGCCAGCAGCAGCTGGGGGACCATCCAAGAGACCCAGTACTTC. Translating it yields CASSSWGTIQETQYF.

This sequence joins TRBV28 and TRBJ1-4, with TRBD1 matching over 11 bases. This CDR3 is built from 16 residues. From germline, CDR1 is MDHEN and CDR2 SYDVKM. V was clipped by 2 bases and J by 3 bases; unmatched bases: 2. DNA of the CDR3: TGTGCCAGCAGTTTAGGGGACAGGGGGGCTAATGAAAAACTGTTTTTT. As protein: CASSLGDRGANEKLFF.